The entry below describes one T cell receptor (beta chain). This sample is part of a study of cytomegalovirus exposure and HLA in healthy donors. Both 60 Vbeta primers and 13 Jbeta primers went into the PCR. Libraries were prepared by immunoSEQ multiplex PCR; TCRdb keeps only in-frame clonotypes and omits some of them. This table holds some 150,000 clones, over 60% found once. The clonotype was recovered from a middle-aged woman in good health and CMV-seronegative. The sample taken for sequencing was PBMCs.

The CDR3 region has the DNA TGCGCCAGCGGAGGGAGACTAGCGGGGGGTATATTCTACGAGCAGTACTTC. As protein: CASGGRLAGGIFYEQYF. The rearrangement uses TRBV5-1 and TRBJ2-7; 13 positions match TRBD2. Germline V gene sequence: CDR1 SGHRS, CDR2 YFSETQ. The J segment lost 3 bases and the V segment lost 7 bases, leaving 13 bases of the junction unmatched. This CDR3 is 17 amino acids long.